This record covers a single T cell receptor (beta chain). Its specific antigen is unknown. No much larger clone is present one base from it, and per-base qualities are unavailable. Inclusive of the bounding cysteine and phenylalanine, the CDR3 is 14 residues long. Kept here is only the CDR3 DNA, which spans 42 bases and is read in frame from base 1. The V end loses 4 bases and the J end loses 3 bases, and a stretch of 13 bases separates them. In the germline V gene, CDR1 corresponds to SGHDT and CDR2 to YYEEEE. This sample was included in a study of control samples from healthy donors and cancer patients (dated by TCRdb to about 2020). The method behind the library was the immunoSEQ multiplex PCR assay. Imported from immuneACCESS, the table was reduced by TCRdb to in-frame sequences with V and J called. These copies leave out some clones; in studies compared against another copy, an unresolved V gene accounts for under half, and the cause of the remainder is not known. The table for this sample lists approximately 190,000 clones; roughly nine tenths of them were counted only once. The top ten clones comprise less than 2% of the sample.

The chain employs TRBV5-6 and TRBJ2-5; a tentative D match to TRBD2 spans 5 bases. The sequenced sample was blood. The clonotype originates from a man aged 25 to 45 in good health. The CDR3 protein is CASSAGNHKETQYF. The bases read TGTGCCAGCAGCGCCGGGAACCATAAAGAGACCCAGTACTTC.